The subject of this entry is one T cell receptor beta chain. The data originate from a study of blood T cell repertoires in COVID-19. Study in general: Acute-phase and convalescent COVID-19 samples originated in the United States, Italy and Spain.

Methods used by the authors: Amplification of reference gene primers provided the estimated nucleated cell counts. Produced via immunoSEQ multiplex PCR; TCRdb's table is partial and in-frame only. That table furnishes V, J and clone size, whereas the DNA furnished D and trimming. The sample has some 30,000 clones; about 85% are singletons. Deletions cut 0 bases from V and 5 bases from J, with 10 bases between. The CDR3 is 15 amino acids. CDR1 and CDR2 from the germline V gene are MNHEY and SMNVEV (reference sequence). What was sequenced was peripheral blood. The clonotype comes from a man between 45 and 60 years old with active or convalescent COVID-19. V usage is TRBV27 and J usage is TRBJ2-2; D is unresolved. The DNA for the CDR3 is TGTGCCAGCAGTTTATCGGTAACCGGGACCGGGGAGCTGTTTTTT. Its protein product is CASSLSVTGTGELFF.